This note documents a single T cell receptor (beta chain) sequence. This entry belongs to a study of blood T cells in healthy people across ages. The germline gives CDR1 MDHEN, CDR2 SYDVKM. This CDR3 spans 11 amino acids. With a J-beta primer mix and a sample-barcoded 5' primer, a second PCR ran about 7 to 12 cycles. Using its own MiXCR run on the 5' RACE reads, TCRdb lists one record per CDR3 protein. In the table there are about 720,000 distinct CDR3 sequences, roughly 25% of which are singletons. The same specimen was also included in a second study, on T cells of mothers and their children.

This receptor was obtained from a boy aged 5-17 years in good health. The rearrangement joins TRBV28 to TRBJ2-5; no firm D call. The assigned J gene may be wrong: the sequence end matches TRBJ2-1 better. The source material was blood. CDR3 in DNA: TGTGCCAGCAGTTTGGCAAAGGAGCAGTTCTTC. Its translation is CASSLAKEQFF.